This T cell receptor (beta chain) was captured in a study of PD-L1 blockade in urothelial cancer listed by TCRdb under 2017. Study-wide context: Every patient began therapy in the mid-2010s and was given atezolizumab 1,200 mg intravenously every 3 weeks. About 85% of the 29 patients were identified as males with urothelial cancer of bladder origin, and a prior smoking history was reported by 18 of 29 patients. Patients had an ECOG performance status of 0 or 1 and had received between 0 and 3 prior chemotherapy regimens. Blood samples were analyzed at two time points: 3 weeks after treatment start (second dose) and 6 weeks after treatment start. Blood samples yielded a median of approximately 150,000 T cells and more than 80,000 unique TCRs, with median clonality around 0.083. The study, an exploratory multi-omic analysis, examined somatic, immune and clinical correlates of response to PD-L1 blockade with atezolizumab in urothelial cancer. Pretreatment tumor samples and matched peripheral blood, collected serially before and after atezolizumab treatment, underwent TCR sequencing. Durable clinical benefit was defined as progression-free survival longer than 6 months, and TCR features were also tested against progression-free and overall survival. In the same patients who had TCR sequencing, pretreatment tumors also underwent whole exome sequencing and RNA sequencing. Roughly ten patients achieved durable clinical benefit and some 21 did not. Over 28 patients had pretreatment blood TCR-seq, some 24 had at least one posttreatment blood collection, and some 24 had tumor TCR-seq. Here is what the overall study found, with its caveats: A pretreatment peripheral blood TCR clonality below the median was linked to improved progression-free and overall survival. At 3 weeks after the start of treatment, tumor-associated TCR clones in peripheral blood had expanded more in patients with durable benefit (n of about 21, p = 0.022). Small sample size (n ≈ 28) and many exploratory analyses mean the results are intended to be hypothesis-generating.

For this clone: The target of this receptor is not known. Qualities for individual bases were not recorded, and no much larger clone is one base off.

The cohort included roughly 29 patients with locally advanced or metastatic urothelial carcinoma who were treated at Memorial Sloan Kettering on a trial protocol. Peripheral blood mononuclear cells were collected pretreatment and during treatment, with between 1 and 8 total time points per patient. The Qiagen DNeasy Blood extraction kit was used to purify genomic DNA from total PBMCs and tumor samples. PBMCs were collected pretreatment and during treatment and were isolated and stored as previously described. To estimate absolute template abundance from read counts, synthetic TCR analog templates were spiked into each PCR. TCRbeta CDR3 regions were amplified from genomic DNA with bias-controlled V and J gene primers using the immunoSEQ assay. Sequencing of rearranged TCRbeta segments was done at approximately 20X coverage. For the original study's pipeline: Clustering was used to correct sequencing errors, and CDR3s were annotated against IMGT to assign V, D and J genes. Only productive TCRbeta rearrangements were used in downstream analyses, excluding out-of-frame or stop-codon sequences. Clonality was calculated as one minus the Shannon entropy normalized by the log of the number of unique productive sequences. Fisher's exact test with Benjamini-Hochberg correction, using a cutoff of adjusted p below 0.01, was how clones that differed between time points or between blood and tumor were identified. What TCRdb holds here is the immuneACCESS table cut down to in-frame rearrangements. Part of the clones is not present; checked against another copy, under half of the missing clones reflect an unresolved V gene, and the others are unexplained. V, J and clone size reflect that table, while D and trimming were determined from the DNA. Across this sample there are 30,000 to 35,000 clones, with approximately 80% seen only once. The ten largest clones represent around 30% of the sample.

The cysteine opens and the phenylalanine closes a CDR3 of 15 amino acids. Kept here is only the CDR3 DNA, which spans 45 bases and is read in frame from base 1. The germline V gene (reference sequence) specifies SGHNT as CDR1 and YYREEE as CDR2. The trim is 3 bases for V and 0 bases for J, with a gap of 10 bases between the germline ends. This chain joins TRBV5-4 to TRBJ2-1, with TRBD2 tentatively as D gene (6 bases match). The TCR sequence derives from a man aged 55 to 69 with urothelial cancer. This specimen was PBMCs, taken around atezolizumab (anti-PD-L1) treatment. The CDR3 corresponds to CASSSKRASYNEQFF. The sequence in DNA is TGTGCCAGCAGCTCAAAGCGGGCCTCCTACAATGAGCAGTTCTTC.